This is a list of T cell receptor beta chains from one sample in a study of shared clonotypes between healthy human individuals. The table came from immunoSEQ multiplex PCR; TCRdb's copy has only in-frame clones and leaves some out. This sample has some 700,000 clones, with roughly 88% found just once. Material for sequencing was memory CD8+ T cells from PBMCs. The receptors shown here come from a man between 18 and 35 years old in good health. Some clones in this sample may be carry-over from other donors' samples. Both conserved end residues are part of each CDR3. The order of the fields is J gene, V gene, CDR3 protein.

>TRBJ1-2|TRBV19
CASSIVIESPADGYTF
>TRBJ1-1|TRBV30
CAWSYQGNTEAFF
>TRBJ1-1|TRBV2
CASKGQGAYTEAFF
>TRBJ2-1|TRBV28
CASSLLDEQFF
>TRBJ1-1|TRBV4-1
CASSQATQERQEAFF
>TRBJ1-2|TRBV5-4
CASSLRQGKTLYGYTF
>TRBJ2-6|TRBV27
CASSYRTVSSGANVLTF
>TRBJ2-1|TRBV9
CASTSHRDPAPYNEQFF
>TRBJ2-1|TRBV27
CASSWLRGEQFF
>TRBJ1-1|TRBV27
CASSPISPTGLYTEAFF